This T cell receptor beta chain came from a study of PD-1 blockade in classical Hodgkin lymphoma. Study in general: Nivolumab was administered to patients intravenously at 3 mg/kg every 2 weeks.

Profiled with immunoSEQ multiplex PCR; TCRdb holds only in-frame clones, not every one. There are about 110,000 clones in the sample; about 89% occur only once, and less than 20% lies in the top ten. About this clone: Its matching antigen is unknown. This CDR3 is also generated by other DNA sequences in the sample.

Brentuximab vedotin exposure varied, and every patient relapsed after autologous stem cell transplantation. Germline V gives CDR1 SGHTA, CDR2 FQGNSA. The CDR3 spans 15 residues. V was pared by 4 bases and J by 0 bases, with 4 bases of the junction left unmatched. Broader study findings: There was a significant rise in CD4+ TCR diversity by C4D1, with no such rise for CD8+. The study found complete responders had baseline diversity similar to newly diagnosed patients. Some patients started nivolumab under 1 year after ASCT, and they were excluded.

The receptor was isolated from a human donor with classical Hodgkin lymphoma. The input for sequencing was peripheral blood mononuclear cells (PBMCs), taken before the second cycle of nivolumab. The chain links TRBV7-2 to TRBJ1-1; 8 bases are shared with TRBD1. The CDR3 loop reads CASSSQTGVNTEAFF. The CDR3, as DNA: TGTGCCAGCAGCTCACAGACAGGGGTGAACACTGAAGCTTTCTTT.